This T cell receptor beta chain was observed in a study of blood T cell repertoires in COVID-19. The germline V gene has CDR1 GTSNPN and CDR2 SVGIG (reference sequence). This CDR3 region has 15 residues. Trimming left V 0 bases short and J 0 bases short, with 8 bases between. Per the authors' pipeline: By means of reference gene primer amplification, nucleated cell counts were estimated. Profiled with immunoSEQ multiplex PCR; TCRdb holds only in-frame clones, not every one. The V and J calls and the clone size are those of that table, but D and trimming were determined from the DNA. The sample holds about 310,000 clones, 90% seen once.

This clonotype was obtained from a woman aged 40 to 50 with COVID-19, enrolled during active disease. Material for sequencing was peripheral blood. The chain employs TRBV30 and TRBJ1-4; D gene uncertain. CDR3 loop: CAWSVMSSTNEKLFF. The CDR3 DNA is TGTGCCTGGAGTGTAATGTCCTCAACTAATGAAAAACTGTTTTTT.